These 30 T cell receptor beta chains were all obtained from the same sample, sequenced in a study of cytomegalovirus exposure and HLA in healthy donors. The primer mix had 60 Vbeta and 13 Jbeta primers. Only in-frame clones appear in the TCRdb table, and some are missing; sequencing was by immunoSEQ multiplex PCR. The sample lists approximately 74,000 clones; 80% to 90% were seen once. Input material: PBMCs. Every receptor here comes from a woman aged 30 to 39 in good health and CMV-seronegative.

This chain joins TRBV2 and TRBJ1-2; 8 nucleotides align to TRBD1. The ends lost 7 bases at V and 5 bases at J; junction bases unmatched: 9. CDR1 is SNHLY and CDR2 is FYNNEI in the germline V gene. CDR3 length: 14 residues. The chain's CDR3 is CASTGVTGVYGYTF. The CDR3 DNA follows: TGTGCCAGCACTGGGGTGACAGGGGTTTATGGCTACACCTTC. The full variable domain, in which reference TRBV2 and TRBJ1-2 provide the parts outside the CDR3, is EPEVTQTPSHQVTQMGQEVILRCVPISNHLYFYWYRQILGQKVEFLVSFYNNEISEKSEIFDDQFSVERPDGSNFTLKIRSTKLEDSAMYFCASTGVTGVYGYTFGSGTRLTVV.

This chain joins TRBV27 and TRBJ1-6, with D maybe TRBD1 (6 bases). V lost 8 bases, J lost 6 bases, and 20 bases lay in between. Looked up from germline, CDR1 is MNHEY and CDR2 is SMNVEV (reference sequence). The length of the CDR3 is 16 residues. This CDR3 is CASGPEGDGGNSPLHF. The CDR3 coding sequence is TGTGCCAGCGGGCCAGAGGGGGACGGCGGTAATTCACCCCTCCACTTT.

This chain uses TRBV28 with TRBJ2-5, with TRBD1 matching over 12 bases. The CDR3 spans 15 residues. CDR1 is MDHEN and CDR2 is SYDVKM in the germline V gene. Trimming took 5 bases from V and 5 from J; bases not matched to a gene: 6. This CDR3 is CASSARDRGRETQYF. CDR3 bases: TGTGCCAGCAGTGCCCGGGACAGGGGGCGTGAGACCCAGTACTTC.

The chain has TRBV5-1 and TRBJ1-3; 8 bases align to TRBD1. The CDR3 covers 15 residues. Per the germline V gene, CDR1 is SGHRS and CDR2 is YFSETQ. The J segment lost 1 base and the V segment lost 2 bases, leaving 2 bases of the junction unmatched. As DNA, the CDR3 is TGCGCCAGCAGCTTAACAGGGGGTTCTGGAAACACCATATATTTT. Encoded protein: CASSLTGGSGNTIYF.

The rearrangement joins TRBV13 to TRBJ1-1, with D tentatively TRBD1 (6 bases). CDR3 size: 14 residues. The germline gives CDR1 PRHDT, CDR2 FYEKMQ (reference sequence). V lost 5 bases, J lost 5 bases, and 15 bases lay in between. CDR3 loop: CASSAERGITEAFF. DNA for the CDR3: TGTGCCAGCAGCGCAGAGAGGGGGATTACTGAAGCTTTCTTT.

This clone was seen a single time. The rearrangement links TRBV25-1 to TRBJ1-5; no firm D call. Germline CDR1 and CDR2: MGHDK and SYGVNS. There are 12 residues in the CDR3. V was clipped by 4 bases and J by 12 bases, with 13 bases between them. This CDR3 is CASSGSKGVQHF. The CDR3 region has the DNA TGTGCCAGCAGTGGTTCCAAGGGAGTCCAGCATTTT.

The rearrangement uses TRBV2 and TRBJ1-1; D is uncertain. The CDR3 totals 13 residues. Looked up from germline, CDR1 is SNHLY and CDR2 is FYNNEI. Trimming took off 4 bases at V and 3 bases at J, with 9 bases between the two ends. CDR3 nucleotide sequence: TGTGCCAGCAGTGTTCGGGTGGACACTGAAGCTTTCTTT. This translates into CASSVRVDTEAFF. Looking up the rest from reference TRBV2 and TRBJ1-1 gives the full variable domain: EPEVTQTPSHQVTQMGQEVILRCVPISNHLYFYWYRQILGQKVEFLVSFYNNEISEKSEIFDDQFSVERPDGSNFTLKIRSTKLEDSAMYFCASSVRVDTEAFFGQGTRLTVV.

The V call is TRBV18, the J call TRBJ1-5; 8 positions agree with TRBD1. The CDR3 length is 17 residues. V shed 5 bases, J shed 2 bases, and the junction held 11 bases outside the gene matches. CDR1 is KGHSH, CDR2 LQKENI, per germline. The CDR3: CASSSQTTGQGNQPQHF. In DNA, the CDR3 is TGTGCCAGCTCATCACAAACAACGGGACAGGGCAATCAGCCCCAGCATTTT.

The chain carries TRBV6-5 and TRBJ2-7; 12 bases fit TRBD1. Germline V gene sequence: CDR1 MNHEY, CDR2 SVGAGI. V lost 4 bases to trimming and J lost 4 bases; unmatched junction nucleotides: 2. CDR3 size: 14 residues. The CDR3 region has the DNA TGTGCCAGCAGTTTGGGACAGGGGGCGTACGAGCAGTACTTC. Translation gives CASSLGQGAYEQYF.

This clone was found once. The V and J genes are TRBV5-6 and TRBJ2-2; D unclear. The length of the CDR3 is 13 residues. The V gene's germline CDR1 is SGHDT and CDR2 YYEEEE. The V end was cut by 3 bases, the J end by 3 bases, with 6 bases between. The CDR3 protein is CASSSGYTGELFF. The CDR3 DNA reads TGTGCCAGCAGCTCAGGCTACACCGGGGAGCTGTTTTTT.

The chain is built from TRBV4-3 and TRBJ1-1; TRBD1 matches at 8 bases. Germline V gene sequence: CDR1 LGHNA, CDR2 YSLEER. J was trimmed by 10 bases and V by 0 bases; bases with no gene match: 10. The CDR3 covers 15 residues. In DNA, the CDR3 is TGCGCCAGCAGCCAAGATCGGGGGCAGGGGGCTGTAGCTTTCTTT. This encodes CASSQDRGQGAVAFF.

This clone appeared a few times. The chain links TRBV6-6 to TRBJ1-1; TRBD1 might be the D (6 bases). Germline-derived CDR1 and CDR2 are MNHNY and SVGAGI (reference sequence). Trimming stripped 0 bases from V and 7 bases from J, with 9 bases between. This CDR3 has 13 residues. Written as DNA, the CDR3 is TGTGCCAGCAGTTACTCGAGCAGGGGTGAAGCTTTCTTT. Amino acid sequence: CASSYSSRGEAFF.

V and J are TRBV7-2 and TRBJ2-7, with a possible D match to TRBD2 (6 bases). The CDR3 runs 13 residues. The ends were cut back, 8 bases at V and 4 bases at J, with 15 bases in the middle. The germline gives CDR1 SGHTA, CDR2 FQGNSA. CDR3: CASGELASYEQYF. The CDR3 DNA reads TGTGCCAGCGGGGAACTAGCCTCGTACGAGCAGTACTTC.

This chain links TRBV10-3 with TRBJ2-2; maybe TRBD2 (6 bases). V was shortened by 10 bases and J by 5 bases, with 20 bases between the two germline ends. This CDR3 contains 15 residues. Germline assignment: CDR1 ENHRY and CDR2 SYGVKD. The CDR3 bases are TGTGCCACCCGGGGGTCCGATTTGTCAACCGGGGAGCTGTTTTTT. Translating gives CATRGSDLSTGELFF.

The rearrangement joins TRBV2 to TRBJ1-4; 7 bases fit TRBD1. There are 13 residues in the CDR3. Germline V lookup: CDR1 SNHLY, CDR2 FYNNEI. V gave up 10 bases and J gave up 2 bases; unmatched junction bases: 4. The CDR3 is CATQGGTNEKLFF. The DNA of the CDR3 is TGTGCCACACAAGGGGGCACTAATGAAAAACTGTTTTTT. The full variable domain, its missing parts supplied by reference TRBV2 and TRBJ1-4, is EPEVTQTPSHQVTQMGQEVILRCVPISNHLYFYWYRQILGQKVEFLVSFYNNEISEKSEIFDDQFSVERPDGSNFTLKIRSTKLEDSAMYFCATQGGTNEKLFFGSGTQLSVL.

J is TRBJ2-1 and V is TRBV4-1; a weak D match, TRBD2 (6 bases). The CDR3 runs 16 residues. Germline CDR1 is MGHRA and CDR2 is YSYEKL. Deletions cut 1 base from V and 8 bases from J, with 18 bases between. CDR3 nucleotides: TGCGCCAGCAGCCAAGTGGGGCGGGGCCTCAGGGATGAGCAGTTCTTC. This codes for CASSQVGRGLRDEQFF.

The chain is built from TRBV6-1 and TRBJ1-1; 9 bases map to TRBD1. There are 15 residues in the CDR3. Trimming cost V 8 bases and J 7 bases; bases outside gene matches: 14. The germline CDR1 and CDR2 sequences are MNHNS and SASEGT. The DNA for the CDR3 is TGTGCCAGCGTCCCGGGACAGGGACGTCAGGGTGAAGCTTTCTTT. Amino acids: CASVPGQGRQGEAFF.

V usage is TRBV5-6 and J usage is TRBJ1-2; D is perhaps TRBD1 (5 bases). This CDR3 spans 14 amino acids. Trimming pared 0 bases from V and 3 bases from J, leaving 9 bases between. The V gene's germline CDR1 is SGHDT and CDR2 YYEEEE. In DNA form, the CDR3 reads TGTGCCAGCAGCTTGGGGACACCCTACTATGGCTACACCTTC. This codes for CASSLGTPYYGYTF.

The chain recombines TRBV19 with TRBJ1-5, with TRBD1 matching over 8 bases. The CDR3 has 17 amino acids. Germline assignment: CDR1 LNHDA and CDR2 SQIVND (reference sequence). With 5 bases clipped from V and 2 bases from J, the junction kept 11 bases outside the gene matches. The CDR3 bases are TGTGCCAGTAGTCTAAAGACAGGGGAGGTTCGCAATCAGCCCCAGCATTTT. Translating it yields CASSLKTGEVRNQPQHF.

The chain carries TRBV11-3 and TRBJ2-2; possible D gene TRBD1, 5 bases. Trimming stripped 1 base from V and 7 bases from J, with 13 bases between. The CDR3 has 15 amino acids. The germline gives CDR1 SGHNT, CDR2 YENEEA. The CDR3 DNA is TGTGCCAGCAGCTTAGGTCAGGGTCGTGACGGGGAGCTGTTTTTT. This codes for CASSLGQGRDGELFF.

This CDR3 is CASSTGDLGYTF. Written as DNA, the CDR3 is TGTGCCAGTAGTACCGGGGATTTAGGCTACACCTTC. The chain employs TRBV19 and TRBJ1-2, with D hard to call. The germline V and J ends were trimmed by 4 bases and 8 bases, with 11 bases remaining between them. From germline, CDR1 is LNHDA and CDR2 SQIVND (reference sequence). This CDR3 has 12 residues. The full variable domain, in which reference TRBV19 and TRBJ1-2 provide the parts outside the CDR3, is DGGITQSPKYLFRKEGQNVTLSCEQNLNHDAMYWYRQDPGQGLRLIYYSQIVNDFQKGDIAEGYSVSREKKESFPLTVTSAQKNPTAFYLCASSTGDLGYTFGSGTRLTVV.

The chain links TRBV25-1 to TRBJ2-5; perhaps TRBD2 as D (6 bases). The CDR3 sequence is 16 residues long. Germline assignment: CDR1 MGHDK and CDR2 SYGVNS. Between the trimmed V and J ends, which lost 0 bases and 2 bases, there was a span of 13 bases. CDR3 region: CASSEYRPGDQETQYF. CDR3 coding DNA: TGTGCCAGCAGTGAATATCGGCCGGGGGATCAAGAGACCCAGTACTTC.

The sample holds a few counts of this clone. CDR3 region: CASSQGTDRVREKLFF. The CDR3 DNA reads as TGTGCCAGCAGCCAAGGAACGGACAGGGTTAGGGAAAAACTGTTTTTT. The chain is built from TRBV4-2 and TRBJ1-4, with 8 bases aligning to TRBD1. Germline V gene lookup returns CDR1 LGHNA and CDR2 YNFKEQ. J gave up 8 bases and V 1 base, and 9 bases lay outside the gene matches. This CDR3 is 16 amino acids long.

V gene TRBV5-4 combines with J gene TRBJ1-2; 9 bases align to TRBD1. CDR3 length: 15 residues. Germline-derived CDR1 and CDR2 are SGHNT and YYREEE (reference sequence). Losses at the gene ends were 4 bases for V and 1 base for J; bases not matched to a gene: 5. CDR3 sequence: CASSVGTGHNYGYTF. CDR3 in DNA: TGTGCCAGCAGCGTGGGGACAGGGCATAACTATGGCTACACCTTC.

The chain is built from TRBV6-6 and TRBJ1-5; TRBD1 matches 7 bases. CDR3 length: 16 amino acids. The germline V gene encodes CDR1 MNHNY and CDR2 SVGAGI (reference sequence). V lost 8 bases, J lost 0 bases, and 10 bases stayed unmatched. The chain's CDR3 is CASSRPRGNSNQPQHF. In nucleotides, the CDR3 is TGTGCCAGCTCCCGTCCCAGGGGGAATAGCAATCAGCCCCAGCATTTT.

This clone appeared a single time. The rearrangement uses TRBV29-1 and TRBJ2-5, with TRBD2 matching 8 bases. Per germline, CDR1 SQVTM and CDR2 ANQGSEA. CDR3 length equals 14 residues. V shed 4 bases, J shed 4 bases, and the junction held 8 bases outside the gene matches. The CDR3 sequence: CSVATGGQRETQYF. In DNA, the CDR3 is TGCAGCGTTGCGACGGGGGGGCAAAGAGAGACCCAGTACTTC.

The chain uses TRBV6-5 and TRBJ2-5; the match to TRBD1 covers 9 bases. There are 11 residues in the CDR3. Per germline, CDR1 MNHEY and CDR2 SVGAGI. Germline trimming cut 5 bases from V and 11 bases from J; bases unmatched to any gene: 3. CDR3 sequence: CASSRTGEQYF. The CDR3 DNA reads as TGTGCCAGCAGTAGGACAGGGGAGCAGTACTTC.

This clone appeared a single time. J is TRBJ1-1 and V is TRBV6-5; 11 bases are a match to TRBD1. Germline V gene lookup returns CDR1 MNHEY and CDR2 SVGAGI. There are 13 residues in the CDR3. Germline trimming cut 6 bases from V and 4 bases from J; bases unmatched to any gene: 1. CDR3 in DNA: TGTGCCAGCAGCGGGACAGGGGGCACTGAAGCTTTCTTT. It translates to CASSGTGGTEAFF.

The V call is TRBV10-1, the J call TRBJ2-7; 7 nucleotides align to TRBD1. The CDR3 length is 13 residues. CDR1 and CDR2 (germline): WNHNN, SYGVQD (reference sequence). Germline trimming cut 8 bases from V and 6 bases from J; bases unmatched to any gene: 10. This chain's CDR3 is CASLNRGRVEQYF. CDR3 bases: TGCGCCAGCCTTAACAGGGGCCGGGTCGAGCAGTACTTC.

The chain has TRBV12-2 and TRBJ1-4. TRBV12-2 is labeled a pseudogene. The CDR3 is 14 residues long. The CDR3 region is CASRFGEVGEKLFF. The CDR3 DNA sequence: TGTGCAAGTCGCTTCGGGGAGGTTGGAGAAAAACTGTTTTTT.